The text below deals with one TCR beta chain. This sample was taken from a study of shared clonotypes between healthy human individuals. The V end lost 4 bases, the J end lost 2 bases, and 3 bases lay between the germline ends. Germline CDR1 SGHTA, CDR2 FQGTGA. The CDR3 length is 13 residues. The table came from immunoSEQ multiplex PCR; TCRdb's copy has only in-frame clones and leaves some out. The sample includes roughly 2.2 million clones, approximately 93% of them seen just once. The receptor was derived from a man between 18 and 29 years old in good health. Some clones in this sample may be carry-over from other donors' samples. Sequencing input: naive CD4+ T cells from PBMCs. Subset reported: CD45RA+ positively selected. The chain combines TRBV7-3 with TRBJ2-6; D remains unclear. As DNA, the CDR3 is TGTGCCAGCAGCTCCGCTGGGGCCAACGTCCTGACTTTC. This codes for CASSSAGANVLTF.